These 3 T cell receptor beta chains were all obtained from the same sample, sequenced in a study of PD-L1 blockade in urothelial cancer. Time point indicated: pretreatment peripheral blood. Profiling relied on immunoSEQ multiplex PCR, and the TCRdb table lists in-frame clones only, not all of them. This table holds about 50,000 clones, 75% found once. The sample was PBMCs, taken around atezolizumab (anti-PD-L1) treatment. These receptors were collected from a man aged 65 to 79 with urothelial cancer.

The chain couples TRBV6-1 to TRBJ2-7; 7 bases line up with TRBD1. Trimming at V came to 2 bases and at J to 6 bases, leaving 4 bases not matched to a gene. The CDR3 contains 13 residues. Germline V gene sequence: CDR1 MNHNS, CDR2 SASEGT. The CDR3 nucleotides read TGTGCCAGCAGTGAACGGACAGGATCCGAGCAGTACTTC. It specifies CASSERTGSEQYF.

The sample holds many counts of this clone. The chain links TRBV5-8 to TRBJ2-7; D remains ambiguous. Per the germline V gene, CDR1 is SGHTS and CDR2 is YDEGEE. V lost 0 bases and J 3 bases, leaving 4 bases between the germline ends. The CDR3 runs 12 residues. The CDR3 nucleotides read TGTGCCAGCAGCTTGGAACACTACGAGCAGTACTTC. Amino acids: CASSLEHYEQYF.

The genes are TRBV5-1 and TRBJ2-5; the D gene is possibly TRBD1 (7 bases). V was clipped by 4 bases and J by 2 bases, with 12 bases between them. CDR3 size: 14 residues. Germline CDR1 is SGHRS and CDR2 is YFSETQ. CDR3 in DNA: TGCGCCAGCAGCGCGGGGACAGCTCAAGAGACCCAGTACTTC. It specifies CASSAGTAQETQYF.